Presented here are 18 T cell receptor beta chains from one specimen sequenced in a study of T-cell reconstitution after alpha-beta-depleted transplantation in children. The TCRbeta library incorporated unique molecular identifiers. TCRdb reanalysed the PCR reads using MiXCR and keeps one entry per CDR3 protein. The sample includes over 200,000 distinct CDR3 sequences, 9.5% to 13% of them seen just once. The sample in question was PBMCs, obtained before TCRalphabeta/CD19-depleted stem cell transplant. These receptors were taken from a child younger than two with acute myeloid leukemia, due to receive a stem cell transplant.

The table lists this clonotype with many counts. The chain joins TRBV7-9 to TRBJ2-7; TRBD1 agrees at 7 bases. The CDR3 runs to 15 residues. Germline V gene sequence: CDR1 SEHNR, CDR2 FQNEAQ (reference sequence). With V trimmed by 4 bases and J by 4 bases, 10 bases remained unmatched. The CDR3 sequence is CASSSYTGQQYEQYF. CDR3 DNA sequence: TGTGCCAGCAGCTCATATACGGGACAGCAGTACGAGCAGTACTTC.

This clonotype occurred many times. The chain carries TRBV10-3 and TRBJ2-3; D is perhaps TRBD1 (6 bases). This CDR3 contains 14 residues. The germline V and J ends were trimmed by 7 bases and 0 bases, with 11 bases remaining between them. CDR1 and CDR2 (germline): ENHRY, SYGVKD. CDR3 DNA sequence: TGTGCCATCACCTCAGGGGCTAGCACAGATACGCAGTATTTT. As protein: CAITSGASTDTQYF.

This clonotype was seen repeatedly, ten times or more. The rearrangement uses TRBV20-1 and TRBJ1-2; the match to TRBD1 covers 8 bases. The CDR3 sequence is 14 residues long. V gave up 5 bases and J gave up 7 bases; unmatched junction bases: 12. Germline CDR1 DFQATT, CDR2 SNEGSKA (reference sequence). The CDR3 sequence: CSAPGGQGARGYTF. Written as DNA, the CDR3 is TGCAGTGCTCCCGGTGGGCAGGGGGCGCGTGGCTACACCTTC.

The chain combines TRBV11-2 with TRBJ2-7; 9 bases are a match to TRBD1. The V segment lost 1 base and the J segment 4 bases; nucleotides outside the gene matches: 2. The CDR3 covers 14 residues. CDR1 and CDR2 (germline): SGHAT, FQNNGV. Here the CDR3 reads CASSLGTGEYEQYF. In DNA form, the CDR3 reads TGTGCCAGCAGCTTAGGGACAGGGGAGTACGAGCAGTACTTC.

The CDR3 spells CASSYGGPGGEKLFF. In nucleotides, the CDR3 is TGTGCCAGCAGTTACGGGGGTCCCGGCGGTGAAAAACTGTTTTTT. The V gene is TRBV6-5, the J gene TRBJ1-4; maybe TRBD1 (5 bases). CDR3 length equals 15 residues. CDR1 MNHEY and CDR2 SVGAGI come from the germline V gene. The V gene lost 2 bases and the J gene lost 7 bases, with 14 bases spanning the gap.

The chain couples TRBV5-1 to TRBJ2-2, with 7 bases identical to TRBD1. CDR1 is SGHRS, CDR2 YFSETQ, per germline. J lost 7 bases, V lost 4 bases, and 10 bases had no gene match. CDR3 size: 15 residues. The CDR3: CASSQGQRAGGELFF. Here the CDR3 DNA reads TGCGCCAGCAGCCAGGGACAGAGGGCCGGCGGGGAGCTGTTTTTT.

This clonotype was observed at least ten times. The V and J genes are TRBV7-2 and TRBJ1-6, with D possibly TRBD1 on 6 matching bases. The germline V and J ends were trimmed by 1 base and 7 bases, with 11 bases remaining between them. Looked up from germline, CDR1 is SGHTA and CDR2 is FQGNSA. This CDR3 spans 15 amino acids. The CDR3 DNA sequence: TGTGCCAGCAGCTTAGAAGGGACACTGAATTCACCCCTCCACTTT. Protein: CASSLEGTLNSPLHF.

In its sample, this clonotype was seen many times. This sequence joins TRBV5-1 and TRBJ2-3, with 12 nucleotides matching TRBD2. The ends lost 4 bases at V and 1 base at J; junction bases unmatched: 4. The CDR3 spans 16 residues. CDR1 is SGHRS and CDR2 is YFSETQ in the germline V gene. DNA of the CDR3: TGCGCCAGCAGCCCGGGACTAGCGGGTCGCACAGATACGCAGTATTTT. Translation: CASSPGLAGRTDTQYF. The whole variable domain, remainder taken from reference TRBV5-1 and TRBJ2-3, is KAGVTQTPRYLIKTRGQQVTLSCSPISGHRSVSWYQQTPGQGLQFLFEYFSETQRNKGNFPGRFSGRQFSNSRSEMNVSTLELGDSALYLCASSPGLAGRTDTQYFGPGTRLTVL.

This clonotype occurred many times. This chain links TRBV3-1 with TRBJ2-2, with a tentative D call TRBD2 (5 bases). Germline CDR1 is LGHDT and CDR2 is YNNKEL (reference sequence). CDR3 length: 14 amino acids. V lost 6 bases and J 5 bases, leaving 13 bases between the germline ends. The CDR3 protein is CASRYLRDTGELFF. The CDR3 nucleotides read TGTGCCAGCAGATACCTGAGGGATACCGGGGAGCTGTTTTTT.

This clonotype was observed at least ten times. This chain joins TRBV12-3 or TRBV12-4 and TRBJ2-7; unclear D gene. CDR3 length: 11 amino acids. With 2 bases removed from V and 7 bases from J, the gap between germline ends came to 6 bases. The CDR3 bases are TGTGCCAGCAGTTTACGCCTTGAGCAGTACTTC. Amino acids: CASSLRLEQYF.

This clonotype was found many times. The V call is TRBV12-3 or TRBV12-4, the J call TRBJ1-4, with a tentative D call TRBD1 (5 bases). There are 14 residues in the CDR3. The ends were cut back, 0 bases at V and 8 bases at J, with 10 bases in the middle. The CDR3 DNA sequence: TGTGCCAGCAGTTTAGCCCAGGGTGGCGAAAAACTGTTTTTT. Translating it yields CASSLAQGGEKLFF.

This clonotype appeared many times. The V and J genes are TRBV4-1 and TRBJ2-1, with 7 bases identical to TRBD2. CDR3 size: 14 residues. Germline lookup yields CDR1 MGHRA and CDR2 YSYEKL. V lost 5 bases and J lost 6; bases outside the gene matches: 7. CDR3 amino acids: CASSARLARNEQFF. CDR3 coding DNA: TGCGCCAGCAGCGCGAGACTAGCACGCAATGAGCAGTTCTTC.

At least ten counts were recorded for this clonotype. The CDR3: CASSRGRGTYQETQYF. In DNA, the CDR3 is TGTGCCAGCAGCAGGGGCCGGGGGACATATCAAGAGACCCAGTACTTC. The V and J genes are TRBV7-9 and TRBJ2-5; the D call may be TRBD1 or TRBD2 (6 bases each). CDR3 length: 16 amino acids. Germline loops: CDR1 SEHNR, CDR2 FQNEAQ (reference sequence). The ends were cut back, 5 bases at V and 2 bases at J, with 18 bases in the middle.

The sample holds many counts of this clonotype. V is TRBV27 and J is TRBJ1-6; D uncertain. V lost 2 bases and J lost 5, with 4 bases in between. The germline V gene has CDR1 MNHEY and CDR2 SMNVEV (reference sequence). CDR3 length: 13 amino acids. CDR3 sequence: CASSLKDNSPLHF. For the CDR3, the DNA is TGTGCCAGCAGTTTAAAGGATAATTCACCCCTCCACTTT.

This clonotype was counted many times. The V and J genes are TRBV28 and TRBJ1-1, with D maybe TRBD1 (6 bases). There are 15 residues in the CDR3. CDR1 and CDR2 (germline): MDHEN, SYDVKM. V lost 4 bases and J 0 bases, leaving 12 bases between the germline ends. CDR3 coding DNA: TGTGCCAGCAGTTCTACAGACAGGATGAACACTGAAGCTTTCTTT. Translated, it gives CASSSTDRMNTEAFF.

This clonotype was observed many times. The J gene is TRBJ2-1, the V gene TRBV7-2, with 8 bases fitting TRBD2. Losses at the gene ends were 5 bases for V and 7 bases for J; bases not matched to a gene: 10. This CDR3 spans 15 amino acids. Germline CDR1 SGHTA, CDR2 FQGNSA. The CDR3 loop reads CASSQTVAGLNEQFF. The CDR3 DNA sequence: TGTGCCAGCAGCCAAACGGTAGCGGGATTAAATGAGCAGTTCTTC. The complete variable domain, with remaining parts taken from reference TRBV7-2 and TRBJ2-1, reads GAGVSQSPSNKVTEKGKDVELRCDPISGHTALYWYRQSLGQGLEFLIYFQGNSAPDKSGLPSDRFSAERTGGSVSTLTIQRTQQEDSAVYLCASSQTVAGLNEQFFGPGTRLTVL.

This clonotype was seen a handful of times. This chain uses TRBV2 with TRBJ2-1; D perhaps matches TRBD2 (6 bases). The CDR3 has 15 residues. Germline loops: CDR1 SNHLY, CDR2 FYNNEI. V was cut by 4 bases and J by 6 bases, with 16 bases left in between. CDR3 in DNA: TGTGCCAGCAGTGTTGCCGCGGCGGGATCCAATGAGCAGTTCTTC. Translated: CASSVAAAGSNEQFF.

This clonotype was seen repeatedly, ten times or more. V gene TRBV5-1 combines with J gene TRBJ1-1, with a possible D match to TRBD1 (5 bases). The V gene lost 3 bases and the J gene lost 5 bases, with 17 bases spanning the gap. CDR1 and CDR2 (germline): SGHRS, YFSETQ. The CDR3 consists of 15 residues. The CDR3 is CASSSGVAGLTEAFF. CDR3 nucleotides: TGCGCCAGCAGCTCCGGAGTCGCAGGGTTGACTGAAGCTTTCTTT.